This T cell receptor (beta chain) was identified during a study of cytomegalovirus exposure and HLA in healthy donors. This CDR3 contains 15 residues. Germline V CDR1 and CDR2: MGHRA, YSYEKL. The junction had 6 bases not matched to a gene; V was cut back by 4 bases and J by 0 bases. The table came from immunoSEQ multiplex PCR; TCRdb's copy has only in-frame clones and leaves some out. This table has approximately 65,000 clones, 96% appearing once. Concerning this clone: Its target is unknown.

Whole-study results and caveats: TCR sequences were mostly rare, though some public TCRs occurred in many donors. Clusters of TCRs from the first cohort tended to co-occur in the 100 to 150 validation repertoires (as a later analysis found).

The J gene is TRBJ2-7, the V gene TRBV4-1, with 7 bases lining up with TRBD1. This TCR was recovered from a young man in good health and CMV-seronegative. Sequencing used PBMCs. The CDR3 sequence is CASSRGRDSSYEQYF. The CDR3 bases are TGCGCCAGCAGCCGGGGCCGGGACAGCTCCTACGAGCAGTACTTC.